A selection of T cell receptor beta chains follows, all from one sample in a study of cytomegalovirus exposure and HLA in healthy donors. Here immunoSEQ multiplex PCR was the method, and the copy in TCRdb shows in-frame clones only, minus some. The data contain over 130,000 clones, approximately 80% of them singletons. The source material was PBMCs. Every receptor here comes from a man aged 25 to 40 in good health and CMV-seropositive. CDR3s include the opening cysteine and the closing phenylalanine or tryptophan. D genes are given only for firm matches. Rows give clone size only sometimes, using once, few, many, or a class for an expanded clone.

TRBJ2-3	NA	NA	TRBV19	CASNSPRVGTDTQYF	TGTGCCAGTAATTCACCCAGGGTGGGGACAGATACGCAGTATTTT
TRBJ2-1	NA	TRBD2	TRBV6-1	CASSELAGGLNEQFF	TGTGCCAGCAGTGAACTAGCGGGGGGGCTCAATGAGCAGTTCTTC
TRBJ1-1	NA	NA	TRBV29-1	CSVDSYTEAFF	TGCAGCGTTGACTCGTACACTGAAGCTTTCTTT
TRBJ2-2	once	NA	TRBV4-1	CASSHRRGAENTGELFF	TGCGCCAGCAGCCATCGACGGGGGGCGGAGAACACCGGGGAGCTGTTTTTT
TRBJ2-7	NA	TRBD1	TRBV19	CASRNDRGPTSEQYF	TGTGCCAGTAGAAACGACAGGGGCCCTACCTCCGAGCAGTACTTC
TRBJ2-1	NA	TRBD2	TRBV5-1	CASSQRGLVPSDEQFF	TGCGCCAGCAGCCAGCGGGGACTAGTTCCATCAGATGAGCAGTTCTTC
TRBJ2-7	NA	TRBD1	TRBV28	CASSSQGALYF	TGTGCCAGCAGTTCGCAGGGGGCCCTGTACTTC
TRBJ2-3	NA	TRBD2	TRBV4-1	CASSQDGGGVASTQYF	TGCGCCAGCAGCCAAGATGGCGGGGGGGTCGCTAGTACGCAGTATTTT
TRBJ2-1	NA	TRBD1	TRBV9	CASSVASLGTGKNEQFF	TGTGCCAGCAGCGTAGCTAGTCTTGGGACAGGGAAGAATGAGCAGTTCTTC
TRBJ2-7	NA	TRBD1	TRBV6-1	CASSQTGEVYEQYF	TGTGCCAGCAGTCAGACAGGGGAAGTCTACGAGCAGTACTTC
TRBJ2-2	NA	TRBD1	TRBV7-7	CASSSGTGINTGELFF	TGTGCTAGCAGCTCCGGGACAGGGATTAACACCGGGGAGCTGTTTTTT
TRBJ1-6	NA	TRBD1	TRBV5-1	CASSLQTGWDSPLHF	TGCGCCAGCAGCCTCCAGACAGGGTGGGATTCACCCCTCCACTTT
TRBJ1-1	NA	NA	TRBV2	CASSEGAAFAEAFF	TGTGCCAGCAGTGAAGGGGCAGCCTTCGCTGAAGCTTTCTTT
TRBJ2-1	NA	NA	TRBV27	CASSLEGWEFF	TGTGCCAGCAGTCTAGAGGGATGGGAGTTCTTC
TRBJ1-2	NA	NA	TRBV19	CASSPRTYSGRRYTF	TGTGCCAGTAGTCCCCGGACCTACTCGGGGAGACGCTACACCTTC
TRBJ2-5	NA	NA	TRBV14	CASSQFPGTQYF	TGTGCCAGCAGCCAATTCCCGGGGACCCAGTACTTC
TRBJ2-2	NA	TRBD2	TRBV19	CASSRIAGENTGELFF	TGTGCCAGTAGCCGGATAGCGGGAGAGAACACCGGGGAGCTGTTTTTT
TRBJ2-3	NA	NA	TRBV28	CASRRGGNTDTQYF	TGTGCCAGCAGAAGGGGGGGGAACACAGATACGCAGTATTTT
TRBJ1-2	few	NA	TRBV7-6	CASSPDGGGYTF	TGTGCCAGCAGCCCTGATGGCGGTGGCTACACCTTC
TRBJ2-5	NA	TRBD1	TRBV7-3	CASSLGTGGETQYF	TGTGCCAGCAGCTTAGGGACAGGGGGAGAGACCCAGTACTTC
TRBJ2-2	NA	TRBD2	TRBV9	CASSVTLISGGPNGELFF	TGTGCCAGCAGCGTGACCCTCATTAGCGGGGGGCCCAACGGGGAGCTGTTTTTT
TRBJ2-7	NA	TRBD2	TRBV13	CASSTRTSARYEQYF	TGTGCCAGCAGCACGAGGACTAGCGCAAGATACGAGCAGTACTTC
TRBJ2-4	NA	TRBD2	TRBV5-1	CASSEVTSGRAGAKNIQYF	TGCGCCAGCAGCGAGGTGACTAGCGGGAGGGCCGGGGCCAAAAACATTCAGTACTTC
TRBJ2-7	NA	TRBD1	TRBV29-1	CSVVSQGAPGYEQYF	TGCAGCGTTGTATCACAGGGGGCTCCCGGCTACGAGCAGTACTTC
TRBJ2-5	NA	TRBD1	TRBV7-7	CASSVNRGSETQYF	TGTGCCAGCAGCGTGAACAGGGGGTCGGAGACCCAGTACTTC
TRBJ1-1	few	NA	TRBV27	CASSYAGMNTEAFF	TGTGCCAGCAGTTATGCAGGAATGAACACTGAAGCTTTCTTT
TRBJ1-1	few	NA	TRBV7-9	CASSLNRAEAFF	TGTGCCAGCAGCTTGAACAGGGCTGAAGCTTTCTTT
TRBJ1-5	NA	TRBD1	TRBV7-7	CASSPGQGQPQHF	TGTGCTAGCAGCCCGGGACAGGGCCAGCCCCAGCATTTT
TRBJ2-7	NA	NA	TRBV7-9	CASSITGNEQYF	TGTGCCAGCAGCATTACGGGTAACGAGCAGTACTTC
TRBJ1-3	few	NA	TRBV10-3	CAISDLGQPSGNTIYF	TGTGCCATCAGTGATCTAGGACAGCCCTCTGGAAACACCATATATTTT
TRBJ1-1	NA	NA	TRBV28	CASSPGGYGTEAFF	TGTGCCAGCAGTCCGGGGGGTTATGGCACTGAAGCTTTCTTT
TRBJ2-5	NA	NA	TRBV15	CATSSRGGVATQYF	TGTGCCACCAGCAGTAGGGGGGGGGTCGCGACCCAGTACTTC
TRBJ2-3	NA	TRBD2	TRBV11-3	CASSLDKRGRDTQYF	TGTGCCAGCAGCTTAGACAAGCGGGGGAGAGATACGCAGTATTTT
TRBJ2-3	NA	TRBD1	TRBV7-6	CASSHGTGVDTQYF	TGTGCCAGCAGCCACGGGACAGGGGTCGATACGCAGTATTTT
TRBJ2-2	NA	NA	TRBV28	CASKRDINTGELFF	TGTGCCAGCAAGAGGGACATCAACACCGGGGAGCTGTTTTTT
TRBJ1-5	once	NA	TRBV28	CASSDRDRGVQPQHF	TGTGCCAGCAGTGACCGGGACCGCGGGGTGCAACCCCAGCATTTT
TRBJ2-5	NA	NA	TRBV29-1	CSVELGLGREETQYF	TGCAGCGTTGAACTCGGGCTAGGCAGGGAAGAGACCCAGTACTTC
TRBJ2-5	NA	TRBD1	TRBV19	CASSIMGQGIEETQYF	TGTGCCAGTAGTATTATGGGACAGGGTATAGAAGAGACCCAGTACTTC
TRBJ1-3	NA	NA	TRBV9	CASSLSLTGSGNTIYF	TGTGCCAGCAGCCTATCATTAACAGGGTCTGGAAACACCATATATTTT
TRBJ2-7	NA	NA	TRBV28	CATLGLNVPYEQYF	TGTGCCACCCTGGGACTGAACGTTCCCTACGAGCAGTACTTC
TRBJ1-2	NA	NA	TRBV5-6	CASSLPGYRPLYGYTF	TGTGCCAGCAGCTTGCCCGGGTACAGGCCGCTCTATGGCTACACCTTC
TRBJ1-2	NA	NA	TRBV27	CATRGGNYGYTF	TGTGCCACTCGGGGGGGGAACTATGGCTACACCTTC
TRBJ2-7	NA	TRBD1	TRBV28	CASSGGGTGGDEQYF	TGTGCCAGCTCCGGGGGGGGGACAGGGGGTGACGAGCAGTACTTC
TRBJ1-2	NA	TRBD1	TRBV18	CASSPRDSPNYGYTF	TGTGCCAGCTCACCCCGGGACAGTCCTAACTATGGCTACACCTTC
TRBJ2-1	NA	TRBD2	TRBV7-3	CASSLGGSGAYNEQFF	TGTGCCAGCAGCTTAGGGGGGAGCGGGGCGTACAATGAGCAGTTCTTC
TRBJ2-7	NA	NA	TRBV10-1	CASSPIGGYEQYF	TGCGCCAGCAGTCCTATCGGTGGCTACGAGCAGTACTTC
TRBJ2-1	NA	NA	TRBV12-5	CASGPGQSSYNEQFF	TGTGCTAGTGGACCCGGACAGAGCTCCTACAATGAGCAGTTCTTC
TRBJ2-7	NA	TRBD1	TRBV15	CATSTGQGVAYEQYF	TGTGCCACCAGTACAGGACAGGGTGTCGCCTACGAGCAGTACTTC
TRBJ2-7	NA	NA	TRBV28	CASTSPVGRYEQYF	TGTGCCAGCACCTCTCCTGTGGGGCGCTACGAGCAGTACTTC
TRBJ2-7	NA	TRBD2	TRBV11-2	CASSLAFSGGYEQYF	TGTGCCAGCAGCTTAGCATTCTCGGGGGGCTACGAGCAGTACTTC
TRBJ2-3	NA	TRBD2	TRBV9	CASSLGAREITDTQYF	TGTGCCAGCAGCCTAGGGGCGCGGGAGATTACAGATACGCAGTATTTT
TRBJ2-5	NA	TRBD2	TRBV11-2	CASSLGLAGETQYF	TGTGCCAGCAGCCTAGGACTAGCGGGAGAGACCCAGTACTTC
TRBJ1-5	NA	TRBD1	TRBV27	CASSRQGNGQEPQHF	TGTGCCAGCAGCCGACAGGGAAATGGGCAAGAGCCCCAGCATTTT
TRBJ2-3	NA	NA	TRBV6-1	CANSGADTQYF	TGTGCCAACTCTGGAGCAGATACGCAGTATTTT
TRBJ2-1	once	TRBD2	TRBV9	CASSVGSGTTYNEQFF	TGTGCCAGCAGCGTAGGGAGCGGGACGACCTACAATGAGCAGTTCTTC
TRBJ1-2	NA	TRBD1	TRBV9	CASSAGQGDGYGYTF	TGTGCCAGCAGCGCGGGACAGGGGGACGGCTATGGCTACACCTTC
TRBJ2-2	NA	NA	TRBV4-1	CASSLGGGPGELFF	TGCGCCAGCAGCCTAGGGGGGGGTCCCGGGGAGCTGTTTTTT
TRBJ1-5	NA	NA	TRBV6-1	CASSDTWGRLSNQPQHF	TGTGCCAGCAGTGACACCTGGGGGCGGCTTAGCAATCAGCCCCAGCATTTT
TRBJ2-6	NA	NA	TRBV27	CASSLTSSGANVLTF	TGTGCCAGCAGTTTGACTTCCTCTGGGGCCAACGTCCTGACTTTC